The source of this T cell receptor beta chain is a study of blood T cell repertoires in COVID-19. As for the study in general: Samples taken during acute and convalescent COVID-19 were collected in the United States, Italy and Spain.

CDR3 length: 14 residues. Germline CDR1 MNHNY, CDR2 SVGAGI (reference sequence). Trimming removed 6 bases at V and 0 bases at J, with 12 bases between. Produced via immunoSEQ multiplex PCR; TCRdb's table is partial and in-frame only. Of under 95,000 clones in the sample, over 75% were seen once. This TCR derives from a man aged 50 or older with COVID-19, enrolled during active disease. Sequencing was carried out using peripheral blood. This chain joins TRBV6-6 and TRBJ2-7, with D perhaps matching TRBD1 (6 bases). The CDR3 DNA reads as TGTGCCAGCAGAGACCAGGGGAGCTCCTACGAGCAGTACTTC. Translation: CASRDQGSSYEQYF.